This entry lists 17 T cell receptor beta chains sequenced from one sample in a study of molecular identifiers for immune sequencing clone quantification. TCRdb processed the PCR reads anew with MiXCR; each CDR3 protein has one entry. This table holds around 480,000 distinct CDR3 sequences, 20% to 25% found once. Sequencing input: naive CD8+ T cells from blood, with Jurkat cell RNA spiked in. As to subset: FACS-sorted CD8+CD4-CCR7+CD45RA+ naive T cells. All receptors come from a human donor in good health. Some libraries in this study had Jurkat cell RNA spiked in.

The chain couples TRBV29-1 to TRBJ2-1; 11 bases line up with TRBD2. Germline CDR1 and CDR2: SQVTM and ANQGSEA. With 7 bases clipped from V and 6 bases from J, the junction kept 11 bases outside the gene matches. This CDR3 has 15 residues. The CDR3 DNA reads as TGCAGCGCTACCGGGACTAGCGGTTTTGGCAATGAGCAGTTCTTC. Amino acid sequence: CSATGTSGFGNEQFF.

About this clonotype: A clone one base away is much larger, so this may be a read error. The genes are TRBV25-1 and TRBJ1-6; D is possibly TRBD1 (6 bases). The germline CDR1 and CDR2 sequences are MGHDK and SYGVNS. This CDR3 is built from 15 residues. Trimming shortened V by 6 bases and J by 0 bases, and 9 bases separated the two germline ends. The CDR3: CASSGGGSYNSPLHF. In DNA form, the CDR3 reads TGTGCCAGCAGCGGAGGGGGCTCCTATAATTCACCCCTCCACTTT.

This clonotype was counted a few times. The chain is built from TRBV19 and TRBJ2-1; 10 bases align to TRBD2. CDR1 and CDR2 (germline): LNHDA, SQIVND (reference sequence). The CDR3 is made up of 17 amino acids. V was pared by 6 bases and J by 2 bases, with 10 bases of the junction left unmatched. CDR3 in DNA: TGTGCCAGTAGGTCCAATCTAGCGGGGGAAACCTACAATGAGCAGTTCTTC. It encodes CASRSNLAGETYNEQFF.

The rearrangement joins TRBV9 to TRBJ2-2; D is unclear. Germline CDR1 is SGDLS and CDR2 is YYNGEE. The CDR3 spans 13 residues. The V end was cut by 4 bases, the J end by 3 bases, with 7 bases between. This chain's CDR3 is CASSWSYTGELFF. The CDR3 nucleotides are TGTGCCAGCAGCTGGTCTTACACCGGGGAGCTGTTTTTT. Full variable domain (missing parts from reference TRBV9 and TRBJ2-2): DSGVTQTPKHLITATGQRVTLRCSPRSGDLSVYWYQQSLDQGLQFLIQYYNGEERAKGNILERFSAQQFPDLHSELNLSSLELGDSALYFCASSWSYTGELFFGEGSRLTVL.

Ten or more counts support this clonotype. The gene calls are TRBV4-1 and TRBJ2-5, with D maybe TRBD2 (6 bases). The CDR3 totals 14 residues. CDR1 MGHRA and CDR2 YSYEKL come from the germline V gene. Between the trimmed V and J ends, which lost 1 base and 4 bases, there was a span of 10 bases. The CDR3: CASSQVGTRETQYF. CDR3 bases: TGCGCCAGCAGCCAAGTCGGGACTCGAGAGACCCAGTACTTC.

The chain combines TRBV4-3 with TRBJ2-5; 12 nucleotides match TRBD2. V lost 3 bases and J lost 5; bases outside the gene matches: 7. Per the germline V gene, CDR1 is LGHNA and CDR2 is YSLEER. This CDR3 has 16 amino acids. This CDR3 is CASSHELAGGLETQYF. For the CDR3, the DNA is TGCGCCAGCAGCCATGAGCTAGCGGGAGGGTTGGAGACCCAGTACTTC.

This clonotype occurred many times. V and J are TRBV5-1 and TRBJ2-7; 7 positions agree with TRBD2. The CDR3 is 11 residues long. Germline V gives CDR1 SGHRS, CDR2 YFSETQ. The CDR3 coding sequence is TGCGCAAGCGGGAATCAATACGAGCAGTACTTC. The encoded protein is CASGNQYEQYF.

This chain links TRBV6-2 or TRBV6-3 with TRBJ2-7; 10 bases align to TRBD1. Trimming cost V 4 bases and J 5 bases; bases outside gene matches: 11. The CDR3 spans 16 residues. The germline gives CDR1 MNHEY, CDR2 SVGEGT. CDR3 residues: CASSFTRDRGTHEQYF. The DNA of the CDR3 is TGTGCCAGCAGTTTCACCCGGGACAGGGGAACCCACGAGCAGTACTTC.

CDR3 in amino acids: CATSEGPPYNEQFF. In DNA, the CDR3 is TGTGCCACCTCAGAGGGGCCACCCTACAATGAGCAGTTCTTC. The J gene is TRBJ2-1, the V gene TRBV24-1; D possibly matches TRBD1 or TRBD2 (5 bases each). V lost 9 bases to trimming and J lost 2 bases, with 13 bases between them. CDR3 length equals 14 residues. Germline assignment: CDR1 KGHDR and CDR2 SFDVKD.

For this clonotype: This may be a read error, as it is one base from a much larger clone. J is TRBJ2-5 and V is TRBV7-9; no clear D gene. The CDR3 totals 13 residues. Germline CDR1 is SEHNR and CDR2 is FQNEAQ (reference sequence). This CDR3 reads CASCFRGQETQYF. The DNA of the CDR3 is TGTGCCAGCTGCTTTCGAGGTCAAGAGACCCAGTACTTC.

The gene calls are TRBV27 and TRBJ2-3; D remains unclear. Germline V CDR1 and CDR2: MNHEY, SMNVEV (reference sequence). V gave up 2 bases and J gave up 0 bases, with 9 bases separating them. The CDR3 is made up of 15 amino acids. CDR3 protein: CASSLVRESTDTQYF. The CDR3 DNA follows: TGTGCCAGCAGTTTAGTTAGGGAAAGCACAGATACGCAGTATTTT.

This clonotype was seen ten or more times. In DNA form, the CDR3 reads TGTGCCAGCAGCTCCCAGGGACAGGGGAACGAGCAGTACTTC. Translated: CASSSQGQGNEQYF. V usage is TRBV7-9 and J usage is TRBJ2-7, with 10 nucleotides matching TRBD1. Germline-derived CDR1 and CDR2 are SEHNR and FQNEAQ (reference sequence). The CDR3 length is 14 residues. Unmatched junction bases numbered 5, after V lost 4 bases and J lost 5 bases.

In its sample, this clonotype was seen many times. J is TRBJ1-4 and V is TRBV28; D gene ambiguous. V was clipped by 7 bases and J by 0 bases, with 9 bases between them. This CDR3 contains 14 residues. CDR1 is MDHEN, CDR2 SYDVKM, per germline. The CDR3 loop is CASKGSSTNEKLFF. CDR3 DNA: TGTGCCAGCAAGGGCAGCTCAACTAATGAAAAACTGTTTTTT.

This clonotype was recorded at least ten times. This sequence joins TRBV4-3 and TRBJ1-1, with a possible D match to TRBD1 (5 bases). This CDR3 is built from 15 residues. The V end lost 0 bases, the J end lost 1 base, and 9 bases lay between the germline ends. Looked up from germline, CDR1 is LGHNA and CDR2 is YSLEER. CDR3 region: CASSQDRGKNTEAFF. DNA of the CDR3: TGCGCCAGCAGCCAAGATCGGGGCAAGAACACTGAAGCTTTCTTT.

This clonotype was observed a few times. The rearrangement uses TRBV5-3 and TRBJ2-7; D call uncertain. TRBV5-3 is recorded as an ORF, its role being uncertain. V was pared by 10 bases and J by 4 bases, with 15 bases between. The CDR3 length is 12 residues. The CDR3 spells CAGSLGSYEQYF. The CDR3 nucleotides are TGTGCCGGCAGCTTGGGAAGTTACGAGCAGTACTTC.

Worth noting for this clonotype: Possible read error: a much larger clone is one base away. The chain joins TRBV15 to TRBJ2-3; D not resolved. The CDR3 consists of 16 residues. Germline V gene sequence: CDR1 LNHNV, CDR2 YYDKDF (reference sequence). DNA of the CDR3: TGTGCCACCAGCAGAGGGGGTCTACCCGGCACATATACGCAGTATTTT. As protein: CATSRGGLPGTYTQYF.

This clonotype has at least ten counts. The chain uses TRBV6-5 and TRBJ2-2; no clear D gene. CDR3 length: 12 amino acids. Germline loops: CDR1 MNHEY, CDR2 SVGAGI. Trimming removed 0 bases from V and 6 bases from J, with 2 bases in between. The CDR3 DNA sequence: TGTGCCAGCAGTTACTCCCCCGGGGAGCTGTTTTTT. Protein sequence: CASSYSPGELFF.